This TCR beta chain was identified in a study of cytomegalovirus exposure and HLA in healthy donors (TCRdb year 2017). For the wider study: In an earlier analysis of several hundred of the donors, under 300 Gb of sequence data and 117 million unique TCR beta sequences from 180 million or so T cells were reported. A later analysis re-examined previously published TCR beta repertoires from just over 650 donors and added high-resolution HLA genotyping to investigate patterns of TCR occurrence. Donor age, sex, ethnicity and CMV serostatus were collected together with the repertoire data. In addition to the first cohort of 500 to 850 subjects, a separate validation cohort of around 110 different subjects was used. Typing coverage varied by locus: about 620-630 donors for A, B, C, DRB1 and DQB1; about 520 for DQA1; nearly 610 for DPA1; around 490 for DPB1. Among the approximately 400 genotyped donors, approximately 77% belonged to the genetic ancestry cluster associated with self-reported Caucasian donors. An earlier analysis of several hundred of the donors applied high-throughput TCR beta sequencing to assess whether each TCR beta V gene segment acted as functional or pseudogenic. The study profiled the T cell repertoires of some 610 subjects by immunosequencing and related them to cytomegalovirus serostatus. A later genetic analysis used genome-wide SNP genotypes for about 65% of the roughly 670 donors, treating that subset as a discovery cohort. An early release that covered some 640 HLA-typed donors contained about 300 gigabases of sequencing data and 75 million to 100 million unique TCR sequences. Across about 380 genotyped donors of the cohort, an average of approximately 220,000 unique TCR beta nucleotide sequences per donor were sequenced, and roughly 18% of those sequences were non-productive. A few DR-DQ haplotypes were treated as single units for association and clustering because of strong linkage in the cohort. Every discovery cohort repertoire had been produced on one sequencing platform. Class I and class II HLA loci were covered by the typing at four-digit resolution. To predict cytomegalovirus infection status, the study combined high-throughput TCR immunosequencing, statistical association of individual TCRs with disease status, and machine learning. Rather than using new phenotypic data, the later analysis identified candidate immune exposures from TCR beta sequences and from how often those sequences occurred across donors. The study was designed to test whether signatures of past pathogen exposure could be identified by cataloging public T cell receptors.

Taken from cysteine to phenylalanine, the CDR3 has 12 residues. The CDR3 DNA has 36 bases and is translated from base 1. The germline ends are 5 bases apart after V is trimmed by 0 bases and J by 7 bases. Per the germline V gene (reference sequence), SGHNT is the CDR1 and YYREEE is the CDR2. Details on this clone: No cognate antigen has been identified for it. No qualities accompany the bases; no much larger clone lies one base away.

What the research found in general, with its limitations: According to a later genetic analysis, donors in an Asian-associated ancestry cluster had fewer N-insertions in productive TCRs than the approximately 630-donor mean. In a later analysis, TCR association rates were found to vary across HLA loci, with the most associated TCRs seen for DRB1 alleles and the fewest for HLA-C alleles. In a later analysis, HLA-associated TCR beta chains were found to be more clonally expanded and to have lower generation probabilities than equally common non-associated chains. In a later analysis, most CMV-associated TCR beta chains were found to appear HLA-restricted, with HLA associations seemingly driven largely by CMV exposure. The study gave a list of some 150 TCR beta chains associated with cytomegalovirus. Strong co-occurrence of HLA alleles, especially DR and DQ, made assigning TCR associations to individual alleles difficult. Specific HLA alleles were associated with over 15,000 TCR beta sequences at a false discovery rate of 0.05 in a later analysis. It was suggested by the authors that the approach could potentially be generalized to other disease states and immunological phenotypes. Cytomegalovirus status was reported to be diagnosed by the classifier with high specificity and sensitivity in both the original and validation cohorts. While some public TCRs were present in many individuals, most TCR sequences turned up only very rarely across donors. Several of the top co-occurrence clusters appeared to be linked to parvovirus B19, influenza, CMV and Epstein-Barr virus, according to a later analysis. CMV serostatus was the only immune exposure information available for the cohort. In this cohort, only TCR beta chains were sequenced, and detectable features were limited by the absence of alpha or paired-chain data. Some IMGT-functional V segments, including TRBV6-2 and TRBV6-3, could not be distinguished by the 87-base-pair reads and were therefore excluded. The sequencing pipeline was judged likely to have produced a cluster of highly shared sequence variants as a technical artifact. About 15 rarely observed V segments, including chromosome 9 orphons, were excluded from the earlier analysis of some 590 of the donors because counts were too low. A few of the identified cytomegalovirus-associated TCR beta chains were confirmed in vitro to be specific for cytomegalovirus antigens. An earlier analysis of 587 of the donors showed that most TCR beta V segments appeared in productive rearrangements either about 87% or about 30% of the time, which broadly matched IMGT annotations. Because HLA typing was unavailable for some donors at each locus, only the typed subset was used in association tests. The presence/absence analyses assumed that sequencing depth was roughly uniform across donors, and that assumption may not be true. Linkage disequilibrium might explain the correlated functional status among segregating V segments, but an unknown experimental factor could not be ruled out. In a later genetic analysis, a missense DCLRE1C variant was associated with V-gene and J-gene trimming of TCR beta chains, and the association was replicated in an independent cohort. A further reported finding was that TCR beta sequences accurately predicted the HLA-A and HLA-B alleles for most subjects in the first cohort.

The method behind the library was the immunoSEQ multiplex PCR assay. For the multiplex PCR, a mixture combining 60 forward primers for TCR Vbeta segments and 13 reverse primers for TCR Jbeta segments was used. The CDR3 region of rearranged TCR beta genes was amplified from genomic DNA by a multiplex PCR assay. The amplified TCR beta libraries were sequenced on the Illumina HiSeq System as 87-base-pair reads. In the authors' own workflow: A later analysis counted about 80 million unique TCR beta chains across the 650 to 800 repertoires, and 9.5 million to 11 million of these chains were shared by at least two donors. Raw reads were error-corrected and collapsed into unique sequences with a nearest-neighbor algorithm that merged closely related sequences to remove PCR and sequencing errors. V, D and J gene segments were assigned by aligning CDR3 sequences to IMGT reference sequences. For a sequence to be retained, at least a six-nucleotide match to both a V gene segment and a J gene segment was required. A rearrangement counted as productive if the CDR3 had no stop codons and remained in frame with V and J, and every other rearrangement counted as non-productive. CDR3 was defined according to IMGT convention as the region running from the second conserved V-encoded cysteine to the conserved J-encoded phenylalanine. In an earlier analysis of more than 550 of the donors, sequences lacking an unambiguous match to a single V gene segment were excluded. In an earlier analysis of 587 of the donors, a V segment was called functional when productive rearrangements were above 56.7%, and segregating when the standard deviation between donors exceeded 5%. A statistical classification framework was built to diagnose cytomegalovirus status from the catalog of TCR beta chain sequences. A later analysis assigned V and J genes by comparing TCR nucleotide sequences with IMGT/GENE-DB human TR gene sequences. Using the TCRdist pipeline, a later analysis assigned CDR3 sequences along with most-parsimonious VDJ recombination scenarios. In a later analysis, each TCR beta chain was defined by its CDR3 amino acid sequence together with its V-gene family, and reads lacking a unique V-gene family were excluded. A later analysis removed 592 highly shared, low-generation-probability nucleotide sequences to deal with suspected cross-contamination and a sequencing artifact. In a later analysis, a clonal expansion index for each public chain was calculated from normalized within-repertoire ranks of inferred template counts. Generation probabilities in a later analysis came from a VDJ recombination model fitted to out-of-frame rearrangements, and those results were checked against IGoR. Hypergeometric tests were used in a later analysis to score TCR-TCR, TCR-HLA and TCR-CMV co-occurrence, with a repertoire-size bias correction applied to the TCR pairs. A later analysis estimated false discovery rates by permuting HLA or CMV assignments 20 times. In a later analysis, co-occurring TCRs were grouped using DBSCAN, and TCRdist sequence similarity was added for clustering within HLA-allele-positive subsets. Repertoires with fewer than 30,000 or more than 120,000 public chains were left out of co-occurrence clustering, as were a few repertoires with anomalous nucleotide sharing. The source is immuneACCESS, and TCRdb retained only in-frame sequences with V and J called. Part of the clones is not carried over; for the studies checked, unresolved V genes explain less than half of this, and the remainder is unexplained. V and J calls plus clone size are reproduced from that table; the DNA served to infer D and trimming. The sample table holds about 190,000 clones, of which about four fifths were seen once. The leading ten clones occupy around 3.6% of the sample.

The cohort consisted of some 670 healthy bone marrow donors. At the time of sampling, every cohort member was nominally healthy, though immune exposures that went unrecorded were likely present. The donor tested CMV seropositive and was one of the 289 seropositive cohort members. A peripheral blood sample was collected from each donor, and TCR beta sequencing was performed on peripheral blood mononuclear cells. Genomic DNA was extracted from the blood cell samples with the Qiagen DNeasy Blood Extraction Kit. The source material was PBMCs. The TCR was taken from a man in his forties in good health and CMV-seropositive. The chain is made from TRBV5-4 and TRBJ2-1, with a weak D call of TRBD1 (5 bases match). The CDR3 is CASSLDRNEQFF. The nucleotide sequence is TGTGCCAGCAGCTTGGACAGGAATGAGCAGTTCTTC.